Sequencing of this T cell receptor (beta chain) was carried out in a study of shared clonotypes between healthy human individuals. Around 220 ng DNA, about 33,000 T cell genomes, went into each sorted-subset replicate PCR. Only in-frame clones appear in the TCRdb table, and some are missing; sequencing was by immunoSEQ multiplex PCR. Here the sample spans fewer than 800,000 clones, about 91% being singletons. In the naive CD8 group, cells lacked CD45RO and were positively selected for CCR7, so terminally differentiated effector memory CD45RA+ cells were left out. In regard to this clone: Its specificity is not known.

Germline V gene sequence: CDR1 MNHEY, CDR2 SMNVEV (reference sequence). The CDR3 is 15 residues long. V gave up 1 base and J gave up 1 base; unmatched junction bases: 2. Study-level findings and limits: At large depth, rarefaction still showed sorted-subset sequencing to be incomplete. Genetic and exposure-history diversity was limited by the few donors.

The chain recombines TRBV27 with TRBJ2-3; 7 bases agree with TRBD2. The sample was naive CD8+ T cells sorted from blood. The source of this sequence is a man aged 25-45 years in good health. The CDR3, as DNA: TGTGCCAGCAGTTTATTGGGGGGGGGCACAGATACGCAGTATTTT. This codes for CASSLLGGGTDTQYF.